This is a list of T cell receptor beta chains from one sample in a study of T cells after yellow fever vaccination. One entry per CDR3 protein results from TCRdb running MiXCR on the 5' RACE reads. The sample lists about 330,000 distinct CDR3 sequences, 4.1% occurring once. The sequences come from PBMCs, collected 5 days after the yellow fever booster vaccination. These receptor sequences come from a man between 18 and 35 years old who received the YFV17D yellow fever vaccine. Each CDR3 is given with its conserved first and last residue. Each record gives: clone size, CDR3 length, J gene, V gene, D gene, CDR3 DNA, CDR3 protein. D genes are given only for firm matches. Size tells how often a clone was seen (once, few, many) or the class of an expanded clone, and some rows leave it out.

clone_size: few; cdr3_length: 13; j_call: TRBJ2-4; v_call: TRBV29-1; d_call: -; cdr3_nt: TGCAGCGTTGAGGAGAACATGTGGGGCATTCAGTACTTC; cdr3_aa: CSVEENMWGIQYF
clone_size: many; cdr3_length: 14; j_call: TRBJ2-2; v_call: TRBV5-4; d_call: -; cdr3_nt: TGTGCCAGCAGCACTGCAGAGAACACCGGGGAGCTGTTTTTT; cdr3_aa: CASSTAENTGELFF
clone_size: -; cdr3_length: 14; j_call: TRBJ2-5; v_call: TRBV6-5; d_call: -; cdr3_nt: TGTGCCAGCAGTTACGGAGGCGGCGGTCGAACCCAGTACTTC; cdr3_aa: CASSYGGGGRTQYF
clone_size: few; cdr3_length: 13; j_call: TRBJ1-6; v_call: TRBV5-1; d_call: -; cdr3_nt: TGCGCCAGCAGTCGGGAAGCCGGAACACCCCTCCACTTT; cdr3_aa: CASSREAGTPLHF
clone_size: -; cdr3_length: 13; j_call: TRBJ2-7; v_call: TRBV5-6; d_call: -; cdr3_nt: TGTGCCAGCAGCTACCCGTCCGGCTACGAGCAGTACTTC; cdr3_aa: CASSYPSGYEQYF
clone_size: many; cdr3_length: 15; j_call: TRBJ1-1; v_call: TRBV9; d_call: -; cdr3_nt: TGTGCCAGCAGCGTAGCCGGGGACCCCGGGGTTGAAGCTTTCTTT; cdr3_aa: CASSVAGDPGVEAFF
clone_size: few; cdr3_length: 13; j_call: TRBJ2-3; v_call: TRBV7-2; d_call: -; cdr3_nt: TGTGCCAGCAGCTTATCGTACGGGGATACGCAGTATTTT; cdr3_aa: CASSLSYGDTQYF
clone_size: few; cdr3_length: 10; j_call: TRBJ1-2; v_call: TRBV30; d_call: -; cdr3_nt: TGTGCCTGGAGGGGAACAGGCTACACCTTC; cdr3_aa: CAWRGTGYTF
clone_size: once; cdr3_length: 11; j_call: TRBJ2-2; v_call: TRBV27; d_call: -; cdr3_nt: TGTGCCGGCGCGGACACCGGGGAGCTGTTTTTT; cdr3_aa: CAGADTGELFF
clone_size: few; cdr3_length: 13; j_call: TRBJ1-5; v_call: TRBV19; d_call: -; cdr3_nt: TGTGCCAGTAGTCCGGGGTCAGGACAGCCCCAGCATTTT; cdr3_aa: CASSPGSGQPQHF
clone_size: -; cdr3_length: 17; j_call: TRBJ1-4; v_call: TRBV4-1; d_call: -; cdr3_nt: TGCGCCAGCAGCCAAGGAGGGAGGTTCGGATTGAATGAAAAACTGTTTTTT; cdr3_aa: CASSQGGRFGLNEKLFF
clone_size: few; cdr3_length: 13; j_call: TRBJ1-1; v_call: TRBV12-3/TRBV12-4; d_call: -; cdr3_nt: TGTGCCAGCAGTTTCGCAGGTGTAGCTGAAGCTTTCTTT; cdr3_aa: CASSFAGVAEAFF
clone_size: -; cdr3_length: 16; j_call: TRBJ2-2; v_call: TRBV6-2/TRBV6-3; d_call: -; cdr3_nt: TGTGCCAGCAGCCTAAGGGCCTCCGGCAGGGCCGGGGAGCTGTTTTTT; cdr3_aa: CASSLRASGRAGELFF
clone_size: few; cdr3_length: 15; j_call: TRBJ2-5; v_call: TRBV4-3; d_call: -; cdr3_nt: TGCGCCAGCAGCCAAGCCTCGGCGGAACAAGAGACCCAGTACTTC; cdr3_aa: CASSQASAEQETQYF
clone_size: -; cdr3_length: 11; j_call: TRBJ1-1; v_call: TRBV27; d_call: -; cdr3_nt: TGTGCCAGCAGTTCTACAGCTGAAGCTTTCTTT; cdr3_aa: CASSSTAEAFF
clone_size: many; cdr3_length: 16; j_call: TRBJ1-4; v_call: TRBV20-1; d_call: TRBD1; cdr3_nt: TGCAGTGCTAGAGATGGAGGGGACAGCGAGCGGGGAAAACTGTTTTTT; cdr3_aa: CSARDGGDSERGKLFF
clone_size: few; cdr3_length: 15; j_call: TRBJ1-2; v_call: TRBV5-1; d_call: -; cdr3_nt: TGCGCCAGCAGCCCTACCGGGACACCTAACTATGGCTACACCTTC; cdr3_aa: CASSPTGTPNYGYTF
clone_size: few; cdr3_length: 13; j_call: TRBJ1-2; v_call: TRBV28; d_call: TRBD1; cdr3_nt: TGTGCCAGCGGGGGGGGACAGGGGTATGGCTACACCTTC; cdr3_aa: CASGGGQGYGYTF
clone_size: many; cdr3_length: 16; j_call: TRBJ2-2; v_call: TRBV6-6; d_call: -; cdr3_nt: TGTGCCAGCAGTTACTCGACAATTTTCAAGACCGGGGAGCTGTTTTTT; cdr3_aa: CASSYSTIFKTGELFF
clone_size: few; cdr3_length: 15; j_call: TRBJ2-2; v_call: TRBV19; d_call: -; cdr3_nt: TGTGCCAGTAGTATGTACTTACTAGTGACCGGGGAGCTGTTTTTT; cdr3_aa: CASSMYLLVTGELFF
clone_size: -; cdr3_length: 13; j_call: TRBJ1-1; v_call: TRBV7-9; d_call: -; cdr3_nt: TGTGCCAGCAGCTACACAGAGAACACTGAAGCTTTCTTT; cdr3_aa: CASSYTENTEAFF
clone_size: many; cdr3_length: 19; j_call: TRBJ1-6; v_call: TRBV6-2/TRBV6-3; d_call: -; cdr3_nt: TGTGCCAGCAACTACCCCCAGCGCATAGATATCTCCTATAATTCACCCCTCCACTTT; cdr3_aa: CASNYPQRIDISYNSPLHF
clone_size: few; cdr3_length: 13; j_call: TRBJ1-1; v_call: TRBV25-1; d_call: -; cdr3_nt: TGTGCCAGCAGGAACCTCATGAACACTGAAGCTTTCTTT; cdr3_aa: CASRNLMNTEAFF
clone_size: many; cdr3_length: 13; j_call: TRBJ2-4; v_call: TRBV27; d_call: TRBD2; cdr3_nt: TGTGCCAGCAGTTCCCAGCGGGGAAACATTCAGTACTTC; cdr3_aa: CASSSQRGNIQYF
clone_size: -; cdr3_length: 15; j_call: TRBJ1-2; v_call: TRBV29-1; d_call: -; cdr3_nt: TGCAGCGTTGAAGGGTCGAGGATCAAGAACTATGGCTACACCTTC; cdr3_aa: CSVEGSRIKNYGYTF
clone_size: few; cdr3_length: 12; j_call: TRBJ2-3; v_call: TRBV10-3; d_call: -; cdr3_nt: TGTGCCATCAGTGACGAGGGGGATACGCAGTATTTT; cdr3_aa: CAISDEGDTQYF
clone_size: -; cdr3_length: 15; j_call: TRBJ2-5; v_call: TRBV2; d_call: -; cdr3_nt: TGTGCCAGCAGTGTATTGGGACAACCCCAAGAGACCCAGTACTTC; cdr3_aa: CASSVLGQPQETQYF
clone_size: few; cdr3_length: 16; j_call: TRBJ2-1; v_call: TRBV5-1; d_call: -; cdr3_nt: TGCGCCAGCAAGGACGCGACCATGCTCTACTACAATGAGCAGTTCTTC; cdr3_aa: CASKDATMLYYNEQFF
clone_size: -; cdr3_length: 16; j_call: TRBJ2-3; v_call: TRBV5-4; d_call: -; cdr3_nt: TGTGCCAGCAGTGGGGCTGGCCAGGGAGGCCCAGATACGCAGTATTTT; cdr3_aa: CASSGAGQGGPDTQYF
clone_size: many; cdr3_length: 16; j_call: TRBJ2-5; v_call: TRBV4-3; d_call: -; cdr3_nt: TGCGCCAGCAGCCAAGGGGCCCGTCCCGGCCAAGAGACCCAGTACTTC; cdr3_aa: CASSQGARPGQETQYF
clone_size: -; cdr3_length: 14; j_call: TRBJ2-5; v_call: TRBV5-1; d_call: -; cdr3_nt: TGCGCCAGCAGCCTGGAGGGCGGGTCAGAGACCCAGTACTTC; cdr3_aa: CASSLEGGSETQYF
clone_size: -; cdr3_length: 16; j_call: TRBJ1-2; v_call: TRBV23-1; d_call: -; cdr3_nt: TGCGCCAGCAGTCAACCCTACAGATCGCGTGACTATGGCTACACCTTC; cdr3_aa: CASSQPYRSRDYGYTF
clone_size: few; cdr3_length: 13; j_call: TRBJ2-3; v_call: TRBV5-6; d_call: -; cdr3_nt: TGTGCCAGCAGCTTCCTGCAGACAGATACGCAGTATTTT; cdr3_aa: CASSFLQTDTQYF
clone_size: few; cdr3_length: 17; j_call: TRBJ2-5; v_call: TRBV6-5; d_call: TRBD2; cdr3_nt: TGTGCCAGCAGTTCCCATTTAGCGGGGGGTCCAAAAGAGACCCAGTACTTC; cdr3_aa: CASSSHLAGGPKETQYF
clone_size: -; cdr3_length: 20; j_call: TRBJ1-1; v_call: TRBV6-2/TRBV6-3; d_call: TRBD1; cdr3_nt: TGTGCCAGCAGTTTTTCCCCTCAAACAGGGGGCTGGGGGACGAACACTGAAGCTTTCTTT; cdr3_aa: CASSFSPQTGGWGTNTEAFF
clone_size: few; cdr3_length: 15; j_call: TRBJ1-3; v_call: TRBV6-2/TRBV6-3; d_call: TRBD1; cdr3_nt: TGTGCCAGCAGCTCCGGGGGACAGGTTGGAAACACCATATATTTT; cdr3_aa: CASSSGGQVGNTIYF
clone_size: many; cdr3_length: 15; j_call: TRBJ2-1; v_call: TRBV7-9; d_call: -; cdr3_nt: TGTGCCAGCAGCTTATGGCAGGGGGAGGGCAATGAGCAGTTCTTC; cdr3_aa: CASSLWQGEGNEQFF
clone_size: few; cdr3_length: 11; j_call: TRBJ2-1; v_call: TRBV12-3/TRBV12-4; d_call: TRBD2; cdr3_nt: TGTGCCAGCAGCCTCGGGACTAGCCCGTTCTTC; cdr3_aa: CASSLGTSPFF
clone_size: many; cdr3_length: 15; j_call: TRBJ1-1; v_call: TRBV5-5; d_call: -; cdr3_nt: TGTGCCAGCAGCTTGCACGGGAGTCTTACTACTGAAGCTTTCTTT; cdr3_aa: CASSLHGSLTTEAFF
clone_size: many; cdr3_length: 15; j_call: TRBJ2-5; v_call: TRBV5-1; d_call: TRBD2; cdr3_nt: TGCGCCAGCAGCATGGGACTAGCGGGACAAGAGACCCAGTACTTC; cdr3_aa: CASSMGLAGQETQYF